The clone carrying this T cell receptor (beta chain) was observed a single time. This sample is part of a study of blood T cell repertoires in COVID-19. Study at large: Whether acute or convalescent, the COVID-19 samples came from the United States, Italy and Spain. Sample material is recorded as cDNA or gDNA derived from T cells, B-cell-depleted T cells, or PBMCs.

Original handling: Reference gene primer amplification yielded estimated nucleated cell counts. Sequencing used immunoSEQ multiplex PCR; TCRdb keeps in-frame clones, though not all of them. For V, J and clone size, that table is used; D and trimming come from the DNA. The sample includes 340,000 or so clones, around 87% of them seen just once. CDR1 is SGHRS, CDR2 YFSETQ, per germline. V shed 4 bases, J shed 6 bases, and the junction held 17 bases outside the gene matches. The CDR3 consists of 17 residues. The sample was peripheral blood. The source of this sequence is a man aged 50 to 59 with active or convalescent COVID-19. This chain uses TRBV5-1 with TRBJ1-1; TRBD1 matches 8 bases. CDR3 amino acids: CASSLGGAGGGRSEAFF. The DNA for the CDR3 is TGCGCCAGCAGCCTTGGAGGGGCAGGGGGCGGTCGATCTGAAGCTTTCTTT.